This TCR beta chain was observed in a study of cytomegalovirus exposure and HLA in healthy donors. General observations from the study: According to the study, roughly 160 TCR beta chains were cytomegalovirus-associated.

V lost 5 bases and J lost 1, with 2 bases in between. Germline-derived CDR1 and CDR2 are LGHNT and FRNRAP. The CDR3 loop spans 11 amino acids. The study ran its PCR with 60 Vbeta and 13 Jbeta primers. Some clones are missing from TCRdb's copy, which holds only in-frame ones; the method was immunoSEQ multiplex PCR. The sample has more than 150,000 clones, around 85% seen once; the top ten hold 3.5% to 4%. Healthy bone marrow donors formed the donor group. Comment on this clone: Its antigen is currently unknown.

Specimen: PBMCs. This TCR was recovered from a man between 50 and 59 years old in good health and CMV-seronegative. This chain joins TRBV12-5 and TRBJ1-2; D remains ambiguous. The CDR3 protein is CASGHNYGYTF. The DNA for the CDR3 is TGTGCTAGTGGTCATAACTATGGCTACACCTTC.